The 26 T cell receptor beta chains presented below share a single source sample, sequenced in a study of CD8 T cells in ankylosing spondylitis (dated by TCRdb to the late 2010s). What the study reported, not specific to this receptor: A TCR beta motif of eight highly homologous amino acid variants appeared characteristic of blood from ankylosing spondylitis patients.

Antigens for these TCRs are unknown. Library method: 5' RACE. The sequencer was an Illumina HiSeq 2500. TCRdb redid the processing of the public reads, applying fastp at Q25 and MiXCR, and retained in-frame beta chains. Merged by CDR3 protein, the rows form single entries marked with the most common genes and DNA. The sample includes around 450,000 distinct CDR3 sequences, with 25% to 30% observed a single time. The top ten hold about 1% of the sample. The source material was blood, either unsorted or a sorted T cell fraction (not recorded which). Receptors originate from a male donor with ankylosing spondylitis.

In this sample, this clonotype is medium-sized. The CDR3: CSALHRAGPNQPQHF. The CDR3 DNA reads as TGCAGTGCTCTTCACCGCGCAGGACCCAATCAGCCCCAGCATTTT. This chain joins TRBV20-1 and TRBJ1-5; D is unclear. V dropped 5 bases and J dropped 3 bases, with 17 bases sitting between them. CDR3 size: 15 residues. The germline V gene encodes CDR1 DFQATT and CDR2 SNEGSKA (reference sequence).

This chain links TRBV7-8 with TRBJ1-2; 9 bases fit TRBD1. CDR3 size: 15 residues. In germline, CDR1 is SGHVS, CDR2 FQNEAQ. The trim removed 5 bases at V and 4 bases at J, leaving 8 bases unmatched. The CDR3 spells CASSGGQGLTYGYTF. Written as DNA, the CDR3 is TGTGCCAGCAGCGGGGGACAGGGCTTGACCTATGGCTACACCTTC.

The chain joins TRBV3-1 to TRBJ1-2, with a weak D call TRBD1 (5 bases). Trimming left V 2 bases short and J 4 bases short, with 14 bases between. CDR1 is LGHDT, CDR2 YNNKEL, per germline (reference sequence). The CDR3 has 15 amino acids. DNA of the CDR3: TGTGCCAGCAGCCAACAACCGAGCGGGGGCTATGGCTACACCTTC. Protein: CASSQQPSGGYGYTF. Using reference TRBV3-1 and TRBJ1-2 for the parts outside the CDR3, the full variable domain is DTAVSQTPKYLVTQMGNDKSIKCEQNLGHDTMYWYKQDSKKFLKIMFSYNNKELIINETVPNRFSPKSPDKAHLNLHINSLELGDSAVYFCASSQQPSGGYGYTFGSGTRLTVV.

There are a few counts of this clonotype. The V call is TRBV6-5, the J call TRBJ2-5, with TRBD1 matching 7 bases. J lost 4 bases, V lost 4 bases, and 12 bases had no gene match. The CDR3 is 16 residues long. CDR1 and CDR2 from the germline V gene are MNHEY and SVGAGI. CDR3 nucleotides: TGTGCCAGCAGTTCCCCGGTGCGGACAGGATCAGAGACCCAGTACTTC. This gives the protein CASSSPVRTGSETQYF.

The chain employs TRBV15 and TRBJ1-3; no reliable D call. Germline CDR1 is LNHNV and CDR2 is YYDKDF (reference sequence). V was shortened by 0 bases and J by 6 bases, with 12 bases between the two germline ends. The CDR3 totals 15 residues. Here the CDR3 reads CATSRDRHSINTIYF. The CDR3 DNA follows: TGTGCCACCAGCAGAGATCGGCACAGCATAAACACCATATATTTT.

This clonotype has only a few counts. J is TRBJ2-2 and V is TRBV11-2; 13 positions agree with TRBD2. Germline V CDR1 and CDR2: SGHAT, FQNNGV. The length of the CDR3 is 18 residues. Unmatched junction bases numbered 6, after V lost 3 bases and J lost 2 bases. CDR3 amino acids: CASSFGTSGTINTGELFF. The CDR3, as DNA: TGTGCCAGCAGCTTCGGGACTAGCGGGACCATAAACACCGGGGAGCTGTTTTTT.

A few counts support this clonotype. The chain is built from TRBV12-3 or TRBV12-4 and TRBJ2-5; D gene uncertain. V was cut by 6 bases and J by 5 bases, with 10 bases left in between. CDR3 size: 12 residues. For the CDR3, the DNA is TGTGCCAGCAGCCCCGGTTGGGAGACCCAGTACTTC. As protein: CASSPGWETQYF.

The chain employs TRBV7-2 and TRBJ2-1; D ambiguous. This CDR3 comprises 15 residues. Germline V gene data show CDR1 as SGHTA and CDR2 as FQGNSA. The V end was cut by 3 bases, the J end by 0 bases, with 9 bases between. The DNA of the CDR3 is TGTGCCAGCAGCTTCACTGCCTCCTCCTACAATGAGCAGTTCTTC. This codes for CASSFTASSYNEQFF. The whole variable domain, remainder taken from reference TRBV7-2 and TRBJ2-1, is GAGVSQSPSNKVTEKGKDVELRCDPISGHTALYWYRQSLGQGLEFLIYFQGNSAPDKSGLPSDRFSAERTGGSVSTLTIQRTQQEDSAVYLCASSFTASSYNEQFFGPGTRLTVL.

Only a few counts were recorded for this clonotype. The genes are TRBV3-1 and TRBJ2-7; D might be TRBD1 (6 bases). Between the trimmed V and J ends, which lost 3 bases and 4 bases, there was a span of 16 bases. The length of the CDR3 is 15 residues. Germline CDR1 LGHDT, CDR2 YNNKEL (reference sequence). The CDR3 coding sequence is TGTGCCAGCAGCCAGACCCTGGGGGCGTTTTACGAGCAGTACTTC. Translating it yields CASSQTLGAFYEQYF.

In its sample, this clonotype was seen a few times. The genes are TRBV12-3 or TRBV12-4 and TRBJ1-1; 7 bases fit TRBD1. The J segment lost 2 bases and the V segment lost 5 bases, leaving 8 bases of the junction unmatched. This CDR3 has 15 residues. CDR3 sequence (DNA): TGTGCCAGCAGTCCCAACAGGGGACCCAACACTGAAGCTTTCTTT. Protein sequence: CASSPNRGPNTEAFF.

The chain couples TRBV20-1 to TRBJ2-2; 7 nucleotides agree with TRBD2. V shed 1 base and J 5 bases; nucleotides not matched to a gene: 4. CDR1 DFQATT and CDR2 SNEGSKA come from the germline V gene (reference sequence). The CDR3 consists of 14 residues. As DNA, the CDR3 is TGCAGTGCTAGAGTTGCGGGAGCGACCGGGGAGCTGTTTTTT. Translation gives CSARVAGATGELFF.

This clonotype was seen a handful of times. This sequence joins TRBV12-3 or TRBV12-4 and TRBJ2-1; 12 bases map to TRBD1. This CDR3 contains 15 residues. The V and J ends lost 3 bases and 8 bases, in that order; junction bases with no gene match: 5. CDR3 in amino acids: CASSFRDRGRYEQFF. The CDR3 bases are TGTGCCAGCAGTTTTAGGGACAGGGGGCGTTATGAGCAGTTCTTC.

The chain recombines TRBV12-3 or TRBV12-4 with TRBJ1-3; no definite D call. The CDR3 extends over 14 amino acids. V lost 9 bases and J 0 bases, leaving 12 bases between the germline ends. In DNA form, the CDR3 reads TGTGCCAGTTTGTGGCAGAGCTCTGGAAACACCATATATTTT. This codes for CASLWQSSGNTIYF.

V gene TRBV5-1 combines with J gene TRBJ2-5, with 10 bases identical to TRBD1. The germline V gene encodes CDR1 SGHRS and CDR2 YFSETQ. Losses at the gene ends were 5 bases for V and 2 bases for J; bases not matched to a gene: 9. This CDR3 spans 16 amino acids. CDR3: CASRSGDRGRQETQYF. In DNA form, the CDR3 reads TGCGCCAGCAGGTCTGGAGACAGGGGGCGTCAAGAGACCCAGTACTTC.

This clonotype has only a few counts. CDR3 coding DNA: TGCGCCAGCAACCCGGGCCAGAGGGTAGATACGCAGTATTTT. Translated, it gives CASNPGQRVDTQYF. This chain joins TRBV5-1 and TRBJ2-3, with D perhaps matching TRBD2 (5 bases). V lost 6 bases, J lost 5 bases, and 16 bases lay in between. Per the germline V gene, CDR1 is SGHRS and CDR2 is YFSETQ. The CDR3 contains 14 residues.

This clonotype was observed a handful of times. This chain connects TRBV7-2 to TRBJ1-6; D unclear. The CDR3 length is 17 residues. With 1 base removed from V and 7 bases from J, the gap between germline ends came to 17 bases. Per the germline V gene, CDR1 is SGHTA and CDR2 is FQGNSA. CDR3 region: CASSLGFSARGNSPLHF. For the CDR3, the DNA is TGTGCCAGCAGCTTAGGGTTTAGCGCCAGAGGAAATTCACCCCTCCACTTT.

The sample holds a few counts of this clonotype. J is TRBJ2-1 and V is TRBV10-3; 7 nucleotides line up with TRBD2. The CDR3 is 17 amino acids. CDR1 and CDR2 (germline): ENHRY, SYGVKD. With 0 bases clipped from V and 6 bases from J, the junction kept 11 bases outside the gene matches. The CDR3 spells CAISESRAGANGNEQFF. The CDR3 coding sequence is TGTGCCATCAGTGAGTCTAGGGCGGGAGCGAACGGCAATGAGCAGTTCTTC.

Of note for this clonotype: No conserved phenylalanine or tryptophan ends this CDR3, so it is likely a read error. The chain is built from TRBV5-6 and TRBJ2-1; 9 bases match TRBD2. V dropped 1 base and J dropped 7; count of bases not matched to a gene: 6. Looked up from germline, CDR1 is SGHDT and CDR2 is YYEEEE. This CDR3 is 15 amino acids long. CDR3 in DNA: TGTGCCAGCAGCTTGTCGGGACTAGCTCTTAATGAGCAGTTCCTC. As protein: CASSLSGLALNEQFL.

This chain links TRBV7-8 with TRBJ1-5; D is perhaps TRBD1 (5 bases). CDR1 is SGHVS, CDR2 FQNEAQ, per germline. The CDR3 has 12 residues. Trimming shortened V by 11 bases and J by 5 bases, and 13 bases separated the two germline ends. The CDR3 DNA sequence: TGTGCCGCGGGGGTCGGCGATCAGCCCCAGCATTTT. Protein: CAAGVGDQPQHF.

The DNA for the CDR3 is TGCGCCAGCAGCTTGGAGGGGCGTGTAGAGACAGATACGCAGTATTTT. This sequence encodes CASSLEGRVETDTQYF. The rearrangement links TRBV5-1 to TRBJ2-3; D may be TRBD1 (5 bases). CDR3 length: 16 residues. Germline V gene data show CDR1 as SGHRS and CDR2 as YFSETQ. V lost 0 bases and J 3 bases, leaving 14 bases between the germline ends.

V is TRBV20-1 and J is TRBJ1-5, with no clear D. Trimming removed 3 bases from V and 7 bases from J, with 16 bases in between. This CDR3 has 14 amino acids. Germline CDR1 DFQATT, CDR2 SNEGSKA (reference sequence). The CDR3 spells CSASWVGMGQPQHF. The CDR3 nucleotides are TGCAGTGCTAGTTGGGTGGGCATGGGGCAGCCCCAGCATTTT.

The V gene is TRBV20-1, the J gene TRBJ1-5; possibly TRBD1 for D (6 bases). CDR3 length: 15 residues. The V gene's germline CDR1 is DFQATT and CDR2 SNEGSKA (reference sequence). Trimming removed 0 bases at V and 2 bases at J, with 11 bases between. CDR3 sequence: CSAREAGAGNQPQHF. DNA for the CDR3: TGCAGTGCTAGAGAGGCAGGGGCGGGCAATCAGCCCCAGCATTTT.

The J gene is TRBJ2-3, the V gene TRBV10-3; possible D gene TRBD1, 5 bases. CDR1 and CDR2 (germline): ENHRY, SYGVKD. V was pared by 3 bases and J by 2 bases, with 12 bases between. The CDR3 sequence is 15 residues long. CDR3 loop: CAISESDRHTDTQYF. The CDR3 bases are TGTGCCATCAGTGAATCTGACAGACACACAGATACGCAGTATTTT.

This clonotype was seen only a few times. The chain recombines TRBV7-2 with TRBJ1-2; the D gene is possibly TRBD1 (5 bases). The CDR3 has 14 residues. Trimming pared 5 bases from V and 4 bases from J, leaving 14 bases between. Germline CDR1 is SGHTA and CDR2 is FQGNSA. CDR3 sequence: CASSHLTEFYGYTF. The CDR3 DNA reads as TGTGCCAGCAGCCATCTGACAGAGTTCTATGGCTACACCTTC.

The chain joins TRBV7-9 to TRBJ2-7, with 7 bases lining up with TRBD1. Unmatched junction bases numbered 4, after V lost 6 bases and J lost 2 bases. CDR1 is SEHNR, CDR2 FQNEAQ, per germline (reference sequence). The CDR3 contains 13 residues. This chain's CDR3 is CASSRTGTYEQYV. DNA for the CDR3: TGTGCCAGCAGTCGGACAGGAACCTACGAGCAGTACGTC.

This clonotype was detected a few times. The gene calls are TRBV10-3 and TRBJ2-1; TRBD2 matches 9 bases. This CDR3 region has 15 residues. Trimming cost V 3 bases and J 9 bases; bases outside gene matches: 9. Germline assignment: CDR1 ENHRY and CDR2 SYGVKD. CDR3 residues: CAISELSGSSGEQFF. CDR3 in DNA: TGTGCCATCAGTGAACTTAGCGGGAGTTCGGGTGAGCAGTTCTTC.